This entry is about one T cell receptor beta chain. This sample stems from a study of blood T cell repertoires in COVID-19. TCRdb's copy holds only in-frame clones and misses some; the assay was immunoSEQ multiplex PCR. The sample lists about 200,000 clones, approximately 84% seen once, with about 15% in the top ten. This TCR was recovered from a man aged 35 to 55 who had recovered from COVID-19. What was sequenced was PBMCs or T cells enriched from blood (not recorded which).

DNA of the CDR3: TGTGCCAGCAGGTTCCAGGGGTTTGGTCAGCCCCAGCATTTT. It translates to CASRFQGFGQPQHF. The rearrangement joins TRBV6-5 to TRBJ1-5; tentative D call: TRBD1 (6 bases). Germline V lookup: CDR1 MNHEY, CDR2 SVGAGI. The CDR3 spans 14 residues. Trimming shortened V by 6 bases and J by 6 bases, and 15 bases separated the two germline ends.